Shown below are 19 T cell receptor beta chains from a single sample sequenced in a study of vaccination and CD4 T cells after COVID-19. Treatment meaning: approximately 11-day PBMC culture with coronavirus spike peptide pools or control peptides (ViraFEST assay). Researchers used the Oncomine TCR Beta short-read assay to sequence DNA from cultured CD4+ T cells. MiXCR, run by TCRdb on the PCR reads, gives a single entry per CDR3 protein. The table includes 22,000 or so distinct CDR3 sequences, roughly two fifths detected once. These receptors are not linked to any known antigen. The sample was CD4+ T cells from blood, cultured in vitro. These receptors were taken from a human donor who had recovered from COVID-19.

The chain recombines TRBV18 with TRBJ1-1; unclear D gene. This CDR3 region has 17 residues. In germline, CDR1 is KGHSH, CDR2 LQKENI. V was trimmed by 0 bases and J by 0 bases, leaving 14 bases between them. In DNA form, the CDR3 reads TGTGCCAGCTCACCACCGAGAAGACTCGGGATGAACACTGAAGCTTTCTTT. It is translated as CASSPPRRLGMNTEAFF.

This chain uses TRBV5-6 with TRBJ1-6, with a tentative D call TRBD1 (6 bases). This CDR3 comprises 14 residues. V lost 0 bases and J lost 7, with 8 bases in between. The germline V gene encodes CDR1 SGHDT and CDR2 YYEEEE. CDR3 protein: CASSLDRANSPLHF. DNA for the CDR3: TGTGCCAGCAGCTTGGACAGGGCCAATTCACCCCTCCACTTT.

This clonotype was observed a handful of times. This chain links TRBV27 with TRBJ2-1, with 12 bases lining up with TRBD2. The ends lost 3 bases at V and 6 bases at J; junction bases unmatched: 3. This CDR3 is 15 amino acids long. From germline, CDR1 is MNHEY and CDR2 SMNVEV (reference sequence). For the CDR3, the DNA is TGTGCCAGCAGTTTCAGACTAGCGGGAGCCAATGAGCAGTTCTTC. This sequence encodes CASSFRLAGANEQFF.

A few counts support this clonotype. This chain uses TRBV6-5 with TRBJ2-6, with TRBD1 identical over 10 bases. Trimming cost V 0 bases and J 0 bases; bases outside gene matches: 5. The CDR3 has 19 amino acids. Germline V gene sequence: CDR1 MNHEY, CDR2 SVGAGI. The CDR3 spells CASSYSKGQGFSGANVLTF. The CDR3 DNA follows: TGTGCCAGCAGTTACTCGAAGGGACAGGGGTTCTCTGGGGCCAACGTCCTGACTTTC.

The chain combines TRBV24-1 with TRBJ2-7; D ambiguous. V dropped 4 bases and J dropped 1 base, with 10 bases sitting between them. CDR3 length: 14 residues. Germline-derived CDR1 and CDR2 are KGHDR and SFDVKD. The CDR3 loop is CATSDPMISYEQYF. Written as DNA, the CDR3 is TGTGCCACCAGTGACCCGATGATATCCTACGAGCAGTACTTC.

The chain combines TRBV11-1 with TRBJ2-5; TRBD2 is a possible D gene (5 bases). The CDR3 spans 16 residues. Germline V gene lookup returns CDR1 SGHAT and CDR2 FQDESV (reference sequence). V shed 0 bases and J shed 4 bases, with 15 bases lying between them. CDR3 sequence (DNA): TGTGCCAGCAGCTTAGCCTCGACTATCGGGCGAGAGACCCAGTACTTC. Encoded protein: CASSLASTIGRETQYF.

V gene TRBV20-1 combines with J gene TRBJ1-1; 10 nucleotides agree with TRBD1. CDR3 size: 15 residues. CDR1 DFQATT and CDR2 SNEGSKA come from the germline V gene (reference sequence). V gave up 4 bases and J gave up 5 bases; unmatched junction bases: 10. The CDR3 DNA reads as TGCAGTGCTAAGACAGGGGGCAGGGGGAAGACTGAAGCTTTCTTT. Protein: CSAKTGGRGKTEAFF.

This clonotype was seen only a few times. The chain carries TRBV27 and TRBJ2-6; D is ambiguous. The CDR3 runs to 18 residues. V was pared by 2 bases and J by 1 base, with 15 bases between. CDR1 is MNHEY and CDR2 is SMNVEV in the germline V gene (reference sequence). The CDR3 region has the DNA TGTGCCAGCAGTTTAATGCCAGGCCGACGGTCTGGGGCCAACGTCCTGACTTTC. It is translated as CASSLMPGRRSGANVLTF.

In this sample, this clonotype turned up a few times. The chain joins TRBV24-1 to TRBJ2-3; TRBD2 agrees at 7 bases. After removal of 1 base from V and 0 bases from J, the junction contained 0 bases not matched to a gene. The CDR3 is 15 residues long. The germline V gene has CDR1 KGHDR and CDR2 SFDVKD. The CDR3 here is CATSDFSGSTDTQYF. For the CDR3, the DNA is TGTGCCACCAGTGATTTTAGCGGGAGCACAGATACGCAGTATTTT.

This clonotype came up a few times. The gene calls are TRBV5-1 and TRBJ2-5; perhaps TRBD1 as D (5 bases). Germline assignment: CDR1 SGHRS and CDR2 YFSETQ. Trimming took 4 bases from V and 4 from J, leaving 11 bases between them. The CDR3 has 13 residues. Here the CDR3 DNA reads TGCGCCAGCAGCACAGGATGGGGAGAGACCCAGTACTTC. Translating it yields CASSTGWGETQYF. Supplemented by reference TRBV5-1 and TRBJ2-5, the full variable domain reads KAGVTQTPRYLIKTRGQQVTLSCSPISGHRSVSWYQQTPGQGLQFLFEYFSETQRNKGNFPGRFSGRQFSNSRSEMNVSTLELGDSALYLCASSTGWGETQYFGPGTRLLVL.

V is TRBV2 and J is TRBJ2-7; D gene ambiguous. Trimming left V 8 bases short and J 0 bases short, with 14 bases between. The germline CDR1 and CDR2 sequences are SNHLY and FYNNEI. The CDR3 totals 14 residues. The CDR3 coding sequence is TGTGCCAGCTGCCCCACGGCACACTCCTACGAGCAGTACTTC. Translation: CASCPTAHSYEQYF.

V and J are TRBV19 and TRBJ1-5; D not certain. This CDR3 contains 14 residues. Germline-derived CDR1 and CDR2 are LNHDA and SQIVND (reference sequence). The germline V and J ends were trimmed by 5 bases and 0 bases, with 8 bases remaining between them. The CDR3 nucleotides read TGTGCCAGTAGTGACGAGTTTAGCAATCAGCCCCAGCATTTT. Translation gives CASSDEFSNQPQHF.

The chain carries TRBV28 and TRBJ1-2; D is perhaps TRBD1 (5 bases). V was trimmed by 7 bases and J by 5 bases, leaving 17 bases between them. The germline V gene has CDR1 MDHEN and CDR2 SYDVKM. The CDR3 covers 14 residues. The CDR3 DNA follows: TGTGCCAGCAATCAGGCCCCGCGGGGGTATGGCTACACCTTC. Amino acids: CASNQAPRGYGYTF.

A few counts support this clonotype. In nucleotides, the CDR3 is TGTGCCACCAGTGGCAATATCCGGGGACAGGGTAATCAGCCCCAGCATTTT. Amino acid sequence: CATSGNIRGQGNQPQHF. The gene calls are TRBV24-1 and TRBJ1-5; 9 bases are shared with TRBD1. The germline gives CDR1 KGHDR, CDR2 SFDVKD. Trimming took 5 bases from V and 4 from J; bases not matched to a gene: 11. CDR3 size: 17 residues.

This clonotype has more than one count but fewer than ten. This sequence joins TRBV6-2 or TRBV6-3 and TRBJ2-7; 16 nucleotides align to TRBD2. Germline V gene lookup returns CDR1 MNHEY and CDR2 SVGEGT. The CDR3 runs to 18 residues. V lost 0 bases and J lost 6; bases outside the gene matches: 8. As DNA, the CDR3 is TGTGCCAGCAGTTACTCATCTGGGACTAGCGGGAGGGCCGCCGAGCAGTACTTC. It encodes CASSYSSGTSGRAAEQYF.

The chain is built from TRBV15 and TRBJ1-1; perhaps TRBD1 as D (6 bases). The germline CDR1 and CDR2 sequences are LNHNV and YYDKDF (reference sequence). The CDR3 has 13 residues. Trimming removed 1 base from V and 5 bases from J, with 8 bases in between. CDR3 sequence (DNA): TGTGCCACCAGCAGAGGTCAGGGGACTGAAGCTTTCTTT. Encoded protein: CATSRGQGTEAFF.

This clonotype was counted between two and nine times. This chain uses TRBV6-5 with TRBJ1-6; unclear D gene. V lost 2 bases, J lost 7 bases, and 12 bases lay in between. Per germline, CDR1 MNHEY and CDR2 SVGAGI. The CDR3 spans 15 residues. Here the CDR3 DNA reads TGTGCCAGCAGTTACAATTTGGGAGAGAATTCACCCCTCCACTTT. Residues: CASSYNLGENSPLHF.

This clonotype has just a few counts. This chain connects TRBV6-1 to TRBJ1-5; TRBD1 aligns across 7 bases. J was trimmed by 8 bases and V by 2 bases; bases with no gene match: 0. The CDR3 length is 12 residues. Germline V CDR1 and CDR2: MNHNS, SASEGT. Written as DNA, the CDR3 is TGTGCCAGCAGTGAAACAGGGGAGCCCCAGCATTTT. Protein product: CASSETGEPQHF.

The genes are TRBV11-3 and TRBJ2-3; D remains unclear. With 4 bases removed from V and 2 bases from J, the gap between germline ends came to 7 bases. The CDR3 has 13 amino acids. Germline V lookup: CDR1 SGHNT, CDR2 YENEEA. CDR3 loop: CASSSRATDTQYF. CDR3 nucleotide sequence: TGTGCCAGCAGCTCCCGGGCCACAGATACGCAGTATTTT.